The sequence of this T cell receptor (beta chain) was determined in a study of CD8 T cells in Susac syndrome. The CDR3 is 14 residues long. The ends were cut back, 3 bases at V and 2 bases at J, with 11 bases in the middle. RNA in amounts of roughly 0.45 to 1 ug was reverse transcribed with random hexamers. Amplification of TCR beta CDR3 spanned 54 Vbeta and 13 Jbeta via immunoSEQ multiplex PCR. TCRdb redid the calling of the immunoSEQ multiplex PCR reads with MiXCR, one entry per CDR3 protein. This sample has roughly 330,000 distinct CDR3 sequences; around 92% occur once, and the top ten carry around 0.07%.

The sample consisted of CD4+ T cells from PBMCs. The source is a human donor with multiple sclerosis. The chain has TRBV12-3 or TRBV12-4 and TRBJ2-7, with D uncertain. The CDR3 nucleotides read TGTGCCAGCAGTTTTTCGGTAGAGCCCTACGAGCAGTACTTC. Translation gives CASSFSVEPYEQYF.